Listed here are 19 T cell receptor beta chains from one sample, sequenced in a study of blood T cell repertoires in COVID-19. Sequencing used immunoSEQ multiplex PCR; TCRdb keeps in-frame clones, though not all of them. Altogether roughly 120,000 clones are present, more than 75% being singletons, with the ten largest covering over 4.5%. Sequencing was done on a sample of peripheral blood. These receptors came from a human donor in a cohort sampled during active COVID-19.

This chain uses TRBV11-3 with TRBJ2-1, with D perhaps matching TRBD2 (5 bases). V lost 8 bases and J 2 bases, leaving 19 bases between the germline ends. The CDR3 is made up of 16 amino acids. The V gene's germline CDR1 is SGHNT and CDR2 YENEEA. CDR3 protein: CASASSWEKPYNEQFF. The CDR3 DNA reads as TGTGCCAGCGCGTCATCATGGGAGAAACCCTACAATGAGCAGTTCTTC.

The chain recombines TRBV5-1 with TRBJ1-4; D remains unclear. CDR1 SGHRS and CDR2 YFSETQ come from the germline V gene. The length of the CDR3 is 17 residues. Trimming shortened V by 3 bases and J by 0 bases, and 15 bases separated the two germline ends. The CDR3: CASSSVILSATNEKLFF. CDR3 nucleotide sequence: TGCGCCAGCAGCTCGGTAATCCTCTCTGCAACTAATGAAAAACTGTTTTTT.

The chain links TRBV30 to TRBJ1-6, with 7 bases aligning to TRBD1. Germline V CDR1 and CDR2: GTSNPN, SVGIG (reference sequence). This CDR3 comprises 13 residues. V shed 5 bases, J shed 10 bases, and the junction held 8 bases outside the gene matches. CDR3 region: CAWDGQVGSPLHF. CDR3 sequence (DNA): TGTGCCTGGGACGGACAGGTTGGATCACCCCTCCACTTT.

The chain couples TRBV5-1 to TRBJ2-5, with a weak D call TRBD1 (6 bases). The V and J ends lost 2 bases and 5 bases respectively, with 13 bases between them. Germline lookup yields CDR1 SGHRS and CDR2 YFSETQ. The CDR3 is 14 residues long. CDR3 sequence (DNA): TGCGCCAGCAGCTTACAGACAGGCGGGGAGACCCAGTACTTC. It encodes CASSLQTGGETQYF.

The V and J genes are TRBV2 and TRBJ1-1, with no clear D. V was clipped by 2 bases and J by 0 bases, with 10 bases between them. The CDR3 runs to 15 residues. Germline CDR1 SNHLY, CDR2 FYNNEI. Written as DNA, the CDR3 is TGTGCCAGCAGTGAAACAGTCTCGATGAACACTGAAGCTTTCTTT. The encoded protein is CASSETVSMNTEAFF.

V and J are TRBV7-8 and TRBJ1-5; 9 bases agree with TRBD1. CDR3 size: 16 residues. From germline, CDR1 is SGHVS and CDR2 FQNEAQ. The J segment lost 6 bases and the V segment lost 5 bases, leaving 11 bases of the junction unmatched. CDR3 DNA: TGTGCCAGCAGCCTAGGTCACAGGGGGCTGGCTCAGCCCCAGCATTTT. Translating gives CASSLGHRGLAQPQHF.

The chain employs TRBV7-2 and TRBJ2-7, with 8 bases aligning to TRBD1. Germline-derived CDR1 and CDR2 are SGHTA and FQGNSA. This CDR3 is 15 amino acids long. V lost 4 bases to trimming and J lost 7 bases; unmatched junction nucleotides: 12. CDR3 DNA sequence: TGTGCCAGCAGCTGGAGACAGGGGATCATATGGGAGCAGTACTTC. This translates into CASSWRQGIIWEQYF.

CDR3 residues: CASSVALIANEQFF. The CDR3 bases are TGTGCCAGCAGCGTAGCTTTGATAGCAAATGAGCAGTTCTTC. The V gene is TRBV9, the J gene TRBJ2-1, with D hard to call. CDR1 and CDR2 from the germline V gene are SGDLS and YYNGEE. V was cut by 0 bases and J by 7 bases, with 11 bases left in between. This CDR3 contains 14 residues.

V is TRBV19 and J is TRBJ1-5; D ambiguous. CDR3 length: 15 amino acids. Trimming left V 5 bases short and J 0 bases short, with 11 bases between. Per the germline V gene, CDR1 is LNHDA and CDR2 is SQIVND (reference sequence). The CDR3 reads CASSSQIISNQPQHF. The CDR3 region has the DNA TGTGCCAGTAGTTCACAGATCATTAGCAATCAGCCCCAGCATTTT.

The chain links TRBV7-2 to TRBJ2-1, with a possible D match to TRBD2 (6 bases). Per germline, CDR1 SGHTA and CDR2 FQGNSA. V was pared by 5 bases and J by 0 bases, with 11 bases between. The length of the CDR3 is 15 residues. CDR3 protein: CASSNDGSSYNEQFF. The CDR3 region has the DNA TGTGCCAGCAGCAATGACGGGAGCTCCTACAATGAGCAGTTCTTC. Full variable domain (missing parts from reference TRBV7-2 and TRBJ2-1): GAGVSQSPSNKVTEKGKDVELRCDPISGHTALYWYRQSLGQGLEFLIYFQGNSAPDKSGLPSDRFSAERTGGSVSTLTIQRTQQEDSAVYLCASSNDGSSYNEQFFGPGTRLTVL.

The chain couples TRBV5-8 to TRBJ2-3, with TRBD2 matching 9 bases. Germline CDR1 SGHTS, CDR2 YDEGEE. After removal of 0 bases from V and 4 bases from J, the junction contained 3 bases not matched to a gene. The CDR3 is made up of 15 amino acids. For the CDR3, the DNA is TGTGCCAGCAGCTTGGGGGCGGGAGGGCCAGATACGCAGTATTTT. Translated, it gives CASSLGAGGPDTQYF.

This chain joins TRBV6-2 or TRBV6-3 and TRBJ2-7, with TRBD1 matching 8 bases. With V trimmed by 4 bases and J by 8 bases, 4 bases remained unmatched. This CDR3 region has 12 residues. Germline-derived CDR1 and CDR2 are MNHEY and SVGEGT. CDR3 DNA sequence: TGTGCCAGCAGTTGGACAGGGTTCCAGCAGTACTTC. Encoded protein: CASSWTGFQQYF.

The V gene is TRBV27, the J gene TRBJ1-4; D is perhaps TRBD1 (5 bases). Germline loops: CDR1 MNHEY, CDR2 SMNVEV (reference sequence). The CDR3 runs to 16 residues. The V end lost 5 bases, the J end lost 8 bases, and 21 bases lay between the germline ends. CDR3 bases: TGTGCCAGCAGTGAAGGGGATTATCAATCTCGGGAAAAACTGTTTTTT. Amino acid sequence: CASSEGDYQSREKLFF.

V is TRBV30 and J is TRBJ2-5; 7 nucleotides align to TRBD2. The J segment lost 3 bases and the V segment lost 0 bases, leaving 4 bases of the junction unmatched. The V gene's germline CDR1 is GTSNPN and CDR2 SVGIG (reference sequence). CDR3 length equals 14 residues. The CDR3 DNA follows: TGTGCCTGGAGTGTACTAAGCGGGAAAGAGACCCAGTACTTC. Amino acid sequence: CAWSVLSGKETQYF.

This clone turned up a few times. This chain uses TRBV10-3 with TRBJ2-1; tentative D call: TRBD2 (5 bases). The CDR3 is 12 amino acids. Germline V gives CDR1 ENHRY, CDR2 SYGVKD. V lost 0 bases and J lost 15, with 12 bases in between. Written as DNA, the CDR3 is TGTGCCATCAGTGAGTCTAGGGAGCAAGGGTTCTTC. Amino acids: CAISESREQGFF.

The CDR3 here is CASSFQGDAYEQYF. The CDR3 DNA reads as TGTGCCAGCAGCTTCCAGGGGGACGCGTACGAGCAGTACTTC. The J gene is TRBJ2-7, the V gene TRBV5-8, with TRBD1 identical over 7 bases. Per germline, CDR1 SGHTS and CDR2 YDEGEE. J gave up 4 bases and V 2 bases, and 6 bases lay outside the gene matches. The CDR3 extends over 14 amino acids.

The CDR3, as DNA: TGTGCCATCAGTAAACAGGAAGGGTACGAGCAGTACTTC. Protein sequence: CAISKQEGYEQYF. J is TRBJ2-7 and V is TRBV10-3; D possibly corresponds to TRBD1 (5 bases). The V end lost 5 bases, the J end lost 4 bases, and 12 bases lay between the germline ends. The CDR3 contains 13 residues. Germline V gene data show CDR1 as ENHRY and CDR2 as SYGVKD.

The chain is built from TRBV7-3 and TRBJ2-1; 9 bases line up with TRBD2. Germline CDR1 is SGHTA and CDR2 is FQGTGA. The length of the CDR3 is 16 residues. Trimming took 0 bases from V and 6 from J; bases not matched to a gene: 6. CDR3 sequence (DNA): TGTGCCAGCAGCTTAACGTTGGCTAGCGGGACCAATGAGCAGTTCTTC. Translating gives CASSLTLASGTNEQFF.

The CDR3 sequence is CSASQMNTGELFF. CDR3 nucleotide sequence: TGCAGTGCTAGTCAGATGAACACCGGGGAGCTGTTTTTT. The rearrangement joins TRBV20-1 to TRBJ2-2; D is uncertain. V was shortened by 3 bases and J by 1 base, with 6 bases between the two germline ends. Germline V gene sequence: CDR1 DFQATT, CDR2 SNEGSKA (reference sequence). This CDR3 has 13 amino acids.